The source of this T cell receptor (beta chain) is a study of Graves' ophthalmopathy and Graves' hyperthyroidism. Study background: Peripheral blood was gathered at the point of initial diagnosis, before any treatment started.

At least ten counts were recorded for this clonotype. Its antigen remains unknown. The study amplified TCR beta CDR3 regions using RNA transcripts. The first round was an RT-PCR with HTBI primers, and the second round was a multiplex PCR. One entry per CDR3 protein, called by TCRdb with MiXCR from the multiplex PCR reads. Found here are about 210,000 distinct CDR3 sequences, less than 30% of them singletons; the top ten hold 9.1%. V lost 3 bases to trimming and J lost 4 bases; unmatched junction nucleotides: 4. The CDR3 is 14 residues long. Sampling around 9.8 ml of fresh peripheral blood provided the PBMCs. Study-level findings and limits: The model's ophthalmopathy progression predictions had just under 71% sensitivity and 72.22% specificity. Classification of ophthalmopathy versus stable hyperthyroidism by a 13-signature model yielded 85% to 90% sensitivity and about 83% specificity.

V is TRBV12-3 or TRBV12-4 and J is TRBJ2-7; TRBD1 matches 9 bases. The TCR originated in a middle-aged man with Graves' ophthalmopathy. The sample consisted of peripheral blood. CDR3 bases: TGTGCCAGCAGTTTGGGGACAGGGAGGTACGAGCAGTACTTC. Translating it yields CASSLGTGRYEQYF.